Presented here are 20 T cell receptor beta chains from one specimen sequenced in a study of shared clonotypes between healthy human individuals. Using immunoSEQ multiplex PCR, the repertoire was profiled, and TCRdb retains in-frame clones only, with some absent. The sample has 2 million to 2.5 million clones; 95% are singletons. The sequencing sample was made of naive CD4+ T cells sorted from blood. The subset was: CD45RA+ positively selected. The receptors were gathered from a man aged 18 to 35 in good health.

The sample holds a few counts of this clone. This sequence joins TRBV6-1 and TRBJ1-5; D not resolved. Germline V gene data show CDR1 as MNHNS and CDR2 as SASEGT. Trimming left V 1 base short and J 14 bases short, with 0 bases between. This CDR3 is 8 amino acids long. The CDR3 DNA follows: TGTGCCAGCAGTGAAGAGCATTTT. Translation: CASSEEHF.

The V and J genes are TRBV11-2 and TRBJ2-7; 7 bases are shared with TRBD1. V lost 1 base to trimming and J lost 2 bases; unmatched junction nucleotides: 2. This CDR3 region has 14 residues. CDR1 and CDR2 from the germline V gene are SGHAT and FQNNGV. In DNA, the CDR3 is TGTGCCAGCAGCTTAGTCACAGGGGCCTACGAGCAGTACTTC. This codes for CASSLVTGAYEQYF. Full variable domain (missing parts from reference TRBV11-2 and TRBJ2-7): EAGVAQSPRYKIIEKRQSVAFWCNPISGHATLYWYQQILGQGPKLLIQFQNNGVVDDSQLPKDRFSAERLKGVDSTLKIQPAKLEDSAVYLCASSLVTGAYEQYFGPGTRLTVT.

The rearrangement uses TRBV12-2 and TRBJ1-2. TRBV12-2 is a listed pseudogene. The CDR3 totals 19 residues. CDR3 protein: CASRLACEYMDTTCYGYTF. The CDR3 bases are TGTGCAAGTCGCTTAGCGTGTGAGTACATGGATACGACTTGCTATGGCTACACCTTC.

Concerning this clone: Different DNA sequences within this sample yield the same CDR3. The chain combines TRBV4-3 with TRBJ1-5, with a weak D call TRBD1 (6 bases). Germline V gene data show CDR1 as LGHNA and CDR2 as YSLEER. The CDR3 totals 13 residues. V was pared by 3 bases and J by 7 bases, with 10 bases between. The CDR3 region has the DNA TGCGCCAGCAGCCAGGAACAGGGCCAGCCCCAGCATTTT. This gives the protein CASSQEQGQPQHF.

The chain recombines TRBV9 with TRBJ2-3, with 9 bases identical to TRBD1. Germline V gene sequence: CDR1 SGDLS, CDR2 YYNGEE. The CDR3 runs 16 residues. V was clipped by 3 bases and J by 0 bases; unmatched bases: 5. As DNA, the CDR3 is TGTGCCAGCAGCGGAACAGGGGGCTTTAGCACAGATACGCAGTATTTT. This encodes CASSGTGGFSTDTQYF.

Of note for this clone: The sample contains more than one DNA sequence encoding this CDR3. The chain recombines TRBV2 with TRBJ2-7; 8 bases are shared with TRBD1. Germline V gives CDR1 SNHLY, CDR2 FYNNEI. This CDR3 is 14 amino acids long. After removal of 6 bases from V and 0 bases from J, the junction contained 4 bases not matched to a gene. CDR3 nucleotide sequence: TGTGCCAGCAGGAGACAGGGGAGCTCCTACGAGCAGTACTTC. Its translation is CASRRQGSSYEQYF.

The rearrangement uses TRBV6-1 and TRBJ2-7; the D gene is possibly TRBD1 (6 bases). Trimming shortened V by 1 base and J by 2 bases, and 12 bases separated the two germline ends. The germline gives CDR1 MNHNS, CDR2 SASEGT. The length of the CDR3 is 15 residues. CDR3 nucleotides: TGTGCCAGCAGTGAAGGTGGGACACTCACCTACGAGCAGTACTTC. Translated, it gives CASSEGGTLTYEQYF.

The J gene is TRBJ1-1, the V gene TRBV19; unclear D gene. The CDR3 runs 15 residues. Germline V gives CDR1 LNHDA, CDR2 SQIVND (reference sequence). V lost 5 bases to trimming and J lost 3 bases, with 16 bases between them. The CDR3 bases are TGTGCCAGTAGTTGGGCAGGCTATGGTGACACTGAAGCTTTCTTT. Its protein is CASSWAGYGDTEAFF.

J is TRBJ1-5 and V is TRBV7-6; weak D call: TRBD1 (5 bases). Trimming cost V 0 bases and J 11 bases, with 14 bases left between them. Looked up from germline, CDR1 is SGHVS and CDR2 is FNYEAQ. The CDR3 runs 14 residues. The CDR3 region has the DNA TGTGCCAGCAGCTTAGCAGAGGGTGGAGGGGCCCAGCATTTT. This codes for CASSLAEGGGAQHF. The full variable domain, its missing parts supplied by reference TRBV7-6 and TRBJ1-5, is GAGVSQSPRYKVTKRGQDVALRCDPISGHVSLYWYRQALGQGPEFLTYFNYEAQQDKSGLPNDRFSAERPEGSISTLTIQRTEQRDSAMYRCASSLAEGGGAQHFGDGTRLSIL.

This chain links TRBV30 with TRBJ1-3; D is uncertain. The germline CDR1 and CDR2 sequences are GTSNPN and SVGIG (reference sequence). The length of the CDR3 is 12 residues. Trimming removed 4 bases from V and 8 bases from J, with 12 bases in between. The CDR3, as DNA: TGTGCCTGGACAAAAATCTCGGACACCATATATTTT. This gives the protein CAWTKISDTIYF. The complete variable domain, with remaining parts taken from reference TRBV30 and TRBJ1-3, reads SQTIHQWPATLVQPVGSPLSLECTVEGTSNPNLYWYRQAAGRGLQLLFYSVGIGQISSEVPQNLSASRPQDRQFILSSKKLLLSDSGFYLCAWTKISDTIYFGEGSWLTVV.

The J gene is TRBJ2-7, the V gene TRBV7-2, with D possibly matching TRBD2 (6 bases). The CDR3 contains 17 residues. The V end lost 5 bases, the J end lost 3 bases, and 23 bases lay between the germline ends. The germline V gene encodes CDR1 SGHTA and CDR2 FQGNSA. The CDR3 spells CASSPPWGSGPSYEQYF. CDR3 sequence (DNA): TGTGCCAGCAGCCCCCCCTGGGGTAGCGGCCCCAGCTACGAGCAGTACTTC.

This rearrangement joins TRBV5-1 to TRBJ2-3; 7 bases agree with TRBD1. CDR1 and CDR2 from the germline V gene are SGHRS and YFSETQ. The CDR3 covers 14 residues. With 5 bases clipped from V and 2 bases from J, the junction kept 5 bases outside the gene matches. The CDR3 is CASSGDRDTDTQYF. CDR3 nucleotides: TGCGCCAGCAGTGGAGACAGGGACACAGATACGCAGTATTTT.

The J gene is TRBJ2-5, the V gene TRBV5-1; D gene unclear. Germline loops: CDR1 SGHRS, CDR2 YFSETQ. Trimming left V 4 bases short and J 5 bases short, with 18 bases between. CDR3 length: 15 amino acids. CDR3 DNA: TGCGCCAGCAGCAACGGACCATCCGTACTGGAGACCCAGTACTTC. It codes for CASSNGPSVLETQYF.

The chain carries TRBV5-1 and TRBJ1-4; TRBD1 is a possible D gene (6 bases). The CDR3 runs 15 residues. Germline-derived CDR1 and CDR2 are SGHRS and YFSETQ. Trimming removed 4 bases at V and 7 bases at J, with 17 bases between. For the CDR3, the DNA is TGCGCCAGCAGCAGTACAGGGATTGCCGGTGAAAAACTGTTTTTT. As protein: CASSSTGIAGEKLFF.

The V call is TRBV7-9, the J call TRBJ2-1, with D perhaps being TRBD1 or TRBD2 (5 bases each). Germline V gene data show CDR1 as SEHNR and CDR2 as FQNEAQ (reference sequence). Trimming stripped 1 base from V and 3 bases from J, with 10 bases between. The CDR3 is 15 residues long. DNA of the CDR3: TGTGCCAGCAGCTTAGTCGGGGCCGTCTACAATGAGCAGTTCTTC. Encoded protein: CASSLVGAVYNEQFF.

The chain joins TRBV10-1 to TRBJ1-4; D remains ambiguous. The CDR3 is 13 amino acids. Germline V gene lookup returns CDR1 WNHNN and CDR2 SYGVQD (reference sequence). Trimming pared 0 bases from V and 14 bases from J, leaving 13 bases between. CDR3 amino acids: CASSESLGSGLFF. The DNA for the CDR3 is TGCGCCAGCAGTGAGTCGTTGGGGTCGGGGCTGTTTTTT.

The CDR3 nucleotides read TGTGCCAGCAGTGGGGACTCCCCTGGGGCCAACGTCCTGACTTTC. Translating it yields CASSGDSPGANVLTF. The J gene is TRBJ2-6, the V gene TRBV2, with a weak D call TRBD2 (6 bases). The CDR3 is 15 amino acids. The V gene lost 4 bases and the J gene lost 2 bases, with 9 bases spanning the gap. Per the germline V gene, CDR1 is SNHLY and CDR2 is FYNNEI. The complete variable domain, with remaining parts taken from reference TRBV2 and TRBJ2-6, reads EPEVTQTPSHQVTQMGQEVILRCVPISNHLYFYWYRQILGQKVEFLVSFYNNEISEKSEIFDDQFSVERPDGSNFTLKIRSTKLEDSAMYFCASSGDSPGANVLTFGAGSRLTVL.

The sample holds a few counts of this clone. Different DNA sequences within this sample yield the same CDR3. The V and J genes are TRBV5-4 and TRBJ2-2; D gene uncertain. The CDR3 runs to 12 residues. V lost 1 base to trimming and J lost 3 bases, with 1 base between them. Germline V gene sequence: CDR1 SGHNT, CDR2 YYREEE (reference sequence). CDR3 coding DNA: TGTGCCAGCAGCTTGTACACCGGGGAGCTGTTTTTT. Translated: CASSLYTGELFF.

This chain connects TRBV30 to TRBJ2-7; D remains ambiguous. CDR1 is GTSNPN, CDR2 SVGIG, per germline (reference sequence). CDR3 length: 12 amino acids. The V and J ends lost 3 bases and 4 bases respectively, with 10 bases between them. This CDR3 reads CAWSPQRYEQYF. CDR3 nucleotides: TGTGCCTGGAGCCCCCAGCGTTACGAGCAGTACTTC.

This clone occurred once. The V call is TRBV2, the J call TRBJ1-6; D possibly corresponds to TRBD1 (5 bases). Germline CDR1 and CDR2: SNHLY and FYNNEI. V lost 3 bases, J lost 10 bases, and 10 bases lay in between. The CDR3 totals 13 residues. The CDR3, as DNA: TGTGCCAGCAGTGACTGGGGGGGATCACCCCTCCACTTT. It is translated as CASSDWGGSPLHF.